This TCR beta chain comes out of a study of blood T cells in healthy people across ages. Germline assignment: CDR1 GTSNPN and CDR2 SVGIG (reference sequence). Germline trimming cut 0 bases from V and 7 bases from J; bases unmatched to any gene: 6. The CDR3 loop spans 16 amino acids. Combining a sample-barcoded 5' primer with a J-beta primer mix, a second PCR ran for roughly 7 to 11 cycles. TCRdb re-derived calls from the 5' RACE reads in MiXCR, one entry per CDR3 protein. The data hold over 1,500,000 distinct CDR3 sequences, with roughly two fifths observed a single time. Drawing of peripheral blood yielded ten milliliters from each donor.

J is TRBJ1-6 and V is TRBV30; 10 nucleotides line up with TRBD1. This TCR was sampled from a human donor in good health. Input material: blood. The CDR3 reads CAWSVQADRGNSPLHF. The CDR3 DNA reads as TGTGCCTGGAGTGTACAGGCGGACAGGGGGAATTCACCCCTCCACTTT.